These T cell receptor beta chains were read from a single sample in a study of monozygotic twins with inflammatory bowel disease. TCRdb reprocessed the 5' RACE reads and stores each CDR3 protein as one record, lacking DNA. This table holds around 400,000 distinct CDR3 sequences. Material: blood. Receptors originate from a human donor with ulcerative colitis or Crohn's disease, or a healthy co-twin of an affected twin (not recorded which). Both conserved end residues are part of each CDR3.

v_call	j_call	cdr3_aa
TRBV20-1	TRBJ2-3	CSADGGRGADTQYF
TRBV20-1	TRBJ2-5	CSAKGGGKQGPRQYF
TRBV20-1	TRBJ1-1	CSAGQGARRSTEAFF
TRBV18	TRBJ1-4	CASSPPAGEGKLFF
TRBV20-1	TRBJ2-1	CSALGLAGVGNEQFF
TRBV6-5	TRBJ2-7	CASSSGTDQLWEQYF
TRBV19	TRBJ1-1	CASSMTGGVRAEAFF
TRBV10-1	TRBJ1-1	CASSRDLRVGATEAFF
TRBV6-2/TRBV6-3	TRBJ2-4	CASRPDRVLGTRNIQYF
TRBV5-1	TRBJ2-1	CASSVPRLAAHNEQFF
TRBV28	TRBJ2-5	CASSLAEQETQYF
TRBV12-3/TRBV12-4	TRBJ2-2	CASTGTGSLTGELFF
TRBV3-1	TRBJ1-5	CASSQTVGANQPQHF
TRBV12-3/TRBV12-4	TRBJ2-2	CASSLILGTGGAWTNTGELFF
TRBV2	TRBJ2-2	CASRVLTGELFF
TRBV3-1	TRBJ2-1	CASSQDPAGNEQFF
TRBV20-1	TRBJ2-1	CSAPGDSGIGEQFF
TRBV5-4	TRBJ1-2	CASSFFHSSGQNYGYTF
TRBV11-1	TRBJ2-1	CASSSPQLATSLGSYNEQFF
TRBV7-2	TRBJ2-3	CASSLNTGSSTDTQYF
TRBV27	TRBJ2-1	CASSTVMDEQFF
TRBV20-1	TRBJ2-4	CSASEHPGPNIQYF
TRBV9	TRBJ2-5	CASSSRGKGDQETQYF
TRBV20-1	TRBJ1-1	CSARKGLDTEAFF
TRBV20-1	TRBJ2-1	CSARELAGYNEQFF
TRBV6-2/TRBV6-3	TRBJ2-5	CVSARRTSGVQETQYF
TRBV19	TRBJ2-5	CASSIIGAGETQYF
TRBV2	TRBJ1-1	CASPAGTVAEAFF
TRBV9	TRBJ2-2	CASSVGGSNTGELFF
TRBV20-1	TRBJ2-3	CSARAPGLAGPTQYF
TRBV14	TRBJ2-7	CASSLTWGRTYEQYF
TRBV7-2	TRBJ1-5	CASSFQGHQPQHF